Given below is one T cell receptor beta chain in context. Its antigen remains unknown. This may stem from a read error, because a much larger clone lies one nucleotide away. Around 9.4 milliliters was the volume of peripheral blood drawn from each donor. The data were taken from a study of blood T cells in healthy people across ages. Study results and limitations: Estimates based on one million T cells were treated as lower bounds.

Through a sample-barcoded 5' primer and a J-beta primer mix, a second PCR was run for roughly 6 to 11 cycles. TCRdb redid the calling of the 5' RACE reads with MiXCR, one entry per CDR3 protein. The data show 750,000 to 950,000 distinct CDR3 sequences, about 29% seen once. This CDR3 comprises 16 residues. The junction had 13 bases not matched to a gene; V was cut back by 6 bases and J by 3 bases. This sample was also put to use in a study of T cells of mothers and their children.

The sequence was obtained from a woman aged 40-49 years in good health. The chain is built from TRBV12-3 or TRBV12-4 and TRBJ2-7; 8 nucleotides line up with TRBD1. The sequenced sample consisted of blood. CDR3 loop: CASRRGRDRGGYEQYF. The CDR3 DNA follows: TGTGCCAGCAGAAGGGGCCGCGACAGGGGAGGCTACGAGCAGTACTTC.